The sequence of this TCR beta chain was determined in a study of blood T cell repertoires in COVID-19. As for the study in general: COVID-19 samples collected from the United States, Italy and Spain covered acute and convalescent phases. From T cells, B-cell-depleted T cells, or PBMCs came the material, which was cDNA or gDNA.

Seattle cases were enrolled at active infection and followed longitudinally. Original processing methods: Reference gene primer amplification gave nucleated cell count estimates. The data were produced by immunoSEQ multiplex PCR, yet TCRdb's version contains in-frame clones alone and is incomplete. The DNA was the basis for D and trimming; V, J and clone size are from that table. The profile shows approximately 170,000 clones, around 82% of them singletons. Sample: peripheral blood. The clonotype comes from a man older than 75 with COVID-19, enrolled during active disease.

The CDR3 coding sequence is TGCGCCAGCAAGATTCTGACAGGGGGTAATGAAAAACTGTTTTTT. It specifies CASKILTGGNEKLFF. The V call is TRBV5-1, the J call TRBJ1-4; 9 bases agree with TRBD1. Per the germline V gene, CDR1 is SGHRS and CDR2 is YFSETQ. With 6 bases clipped from V and 4 bases from J, the junction kept 7 bases outside the gene matches. CDR3 size: 15 residues.